These 26 T cell receptor beta chains share one sample of origin, sequenced in a study of T cell responses to AZD1222 COVID-19 vaccine. Libraries were prepared by immunoSEQ multiplex PCR; TCRdb keeps only in-frame clonotypes and omits some of them. The sample holds under 200,000 clones, around 94% seen once. Material: peripheral blood, obtained 28 days after the second dose of the MenACWY control vaccine. Receptors were obtained from an adult who received the MenACWY meningococcal vaccine as a control.

A few counts support this clone. V usage is TRBV3-1 (or the pseudogene TRBV3-2) and J usage is TRBJ1-4, with 7 positions matching TRBD1. V lost 5 bases and J lost 5; bases outside the gene matches: 14. This CDR3 contains 17 residues. The germline V gene has CDR1 LGHDT and CDR2 YNNKEL (reference sequence). CDR3 residues: CASSRLSQGSFNEKLFF. The CDR3 DNA reads TGTGCCAGCAGCAGACTCTCACAGGGGTCCTTCAATGAAAAACTGTTTTTT.

This sequence joins TRBV9 and TRBJ1-6; possibly TRBD1 for D (5 bases). Germline CDR1 is SGDLS and CDR2 is YYNGEE. This CDR3 has 13 amino acids. V was pared by 4 bases and J by 8 bases, with 10 bases between. CDR3 DNA: TGTGCCAGCAGCCTCAGGGTAGATTCACCCCTCCACTTT. This gives the protein CASSLRVDSPLHF.

The chain uses TRBV7-3 and TRBJ1-2, with 8 bases lining up with TRBD1. The CDR3 is made up of 15 amino acids. CDR1 SGHTA and CDR2 FQGTGA come from the germline V gene. V shed 2 bases, J shed 8 bases, and the junction held 10 bases outside the gene matches. CDR3 nucleotides: TGTGCCAGCAGCTTACAGACAGGGGCGGGTGAGGGCTACACCTTC. It yields the protein CASSLQTGAGEGYTF. The variable domain in full, with the rest retrieved from reference TRBV7-3 and TRBJ1-2, is GAGVSQTPSNKVTEKGKYVELRCDPISGHTALYWYRQSLGQGPEFLIYFQGTGAADDSGLPNDRFFAVRPEGSVSTLKIQRTERGDSAVYLCASSLQTGAGEGYTFGSGTRLTVV.

This rearrangement joins TRBV7-9 to TRBJ1-5, with D perhaps TRBD1 (5 bases). The CDR3 contains 15 residues. Trimming stripped 5 bases from V and 2 bases from J, with 13 bases between. CDR1 is SEHNR, CDR2 FQNEAQ, per germline (reference sequence). CDR3 bases: TGTGCCAGCAGCCTCGCAGGGAAGGGCAATCAGCCCCAGCATTTT. Encoded protein: CASSLAGKGNQPQHF.

This chain connects TRBV6-5 to TRBJ1-1; D call uncertain. V was pared by 6 bases and J by 0 bases, with 8 bases between. The CDR3 length is 13 residues. In germline, CDR1 is MNHEY, CDR2 SVGAGI. This CDR3 is CASRHLLNTEAFF. CDR3 nucleotide sequence: TGTGCCAGCAGGCACCTGTTGAACACTGAAGCTTTCTTT.

The J gene is TRBJ2-3, the V gene TRBV5-1, with D perhaps TRBD1 (6 bases). V gave up 0 bases and J gave up 5 bases, with 10 bases separating them. This CDR3 comprises 14 residues. CDR1 SGHRS and CDR2 YFSETQ come from the germline V gene. The CDR3 sequence is CASSLEGRGDTQYF. The DNA for the CDR3 is TGCGCCAGCAGCTTGGAAGGCAGGGGAGATACGCAGTATTTT.

The CDR3 spells CASSSGHGYTEAFF. The CDR3 DNA reads as TGTGCCAGCAGCTCGGGACACGGATACACTGAAGCTTTCTTT. The chain combines TRBV6-5 with TRBJ1-1; a possible D gene is TRBD1 (6 bases). This CDR3 is built from 14 residues. Deletions cut 6 bases from V and 3 bases from J, with 14 bases between. In germline, CDR1 is MNHEY, CDR2 SVGAGI.

The V and J genes are TRBV19 and TRBJ2-2; D not certain. Germline V lookup: CDR1 LNHDA, CDR2 SQIVND (reference sequence). Trimming left V 9 bases short and J 4 bases short, with 15 bases between. CDR3 length: 14 residues. CDR3 DNA sequence: TGTGCCAGCCTCGGACGGACCCTCACCGGGGAGCTGTTTTTT. It specifies CASLGRTLTGELFF.

The chain is built from TRBV5-1 and TRBJ2-2; TRBD1 might be the D (6 bases). Trimming cost V 4 bases and J 4 bases, with 17 bases left between them. Germline CDR1 is SGHRS and CDR2 is YFSETQ. The CDR3 consists of 16 residues. This CDR3 is CASSPSGTQVTGELFF. The CDR3 DNA reads TGCGCCAGCAGCCCCTCCGGGACACAAGTCACCGGGGAGCTGTTTTTT.

This chain uses TRBV11-3 with TRBJ2-1, with D uncertain. V was shortened by 6 bases and J by 6 bases, with 9 bases between the two germline ends. Germline-derived CDR1 and CDR2 are SGHNT and YENEEA. The CDR3 totals 12 residues. For the CDR3, the DNA is TGTGCCAGCAGTAGGGTGGGCAATGAGCAGTTCTTC. Translation gives CASSRVGNEQFF.

This clone appeared once. The CDR3 nucleotides are TGTGCCAGCAGATCCAGGAACCTTAGTGGAAACACCATATATTTT. Protein product: CASRSRNLSGNTIYF. The chain combines TRBV28 with TRBJ1-3, with D uncertain. The CDR3 sequence is 15 residues long. V was shortened by 6 bases and J by 3 bases, with 15 bases between the two germline ends. CDR1 and CDR2 from the germline V gene are MDHEN and SYDVKM.

The chain carries TRBV5-5 and TRBJ2-1; D is unresolved. The CDR3 has 11 residues. V was cut by 4 bases and J by 5 bases, with 4 bases left in between. In germline, CDR1 is SGHKS, CDR2 YYEKEE (reference sequence). The CDR3: CASSEHNEQFF. CDR3 nucleotide sequence: TGTGCCAGCAGCGAGCACAATGAGCAGTTCTTC.

The rearrangement links TRBV5-4 to TRBJ2-1; 13 bases are a match to TRBD2. V was clipped by 4 bases and J by 0 bases; unmatched bases: 7. Germline loops: CDR1 SGHNT, CDR2 YYREEE (reference sequence). CDR3 length: 18 residues. The CDR3 DNA is TGTGCCAGCAGCCTACCGGGACTAGCGGGGAGCTCCTACAATGAGCAGTTCTTC. Translated, it gives CASSLPGLAGSSYNEQFF. Complete variable domain (other parts from reference TRBV5-4 and TRBJ2-1): ETGVTQSPTHLIKTRGQQVTLRCSSQSGHNTVSWYQQALGQGPQFIFQYYREEENGRGNFPPRFSGLQFPNYSSELNVNALELDDSALYLCASSLPGLAGSSYNEQFFGPGTRLTVL.

The chain is built from TRBV12-5 and TRBJ2-2; 8 bases agree with TRBD1. V shed 2 bases, J shed 7 bases, and the junction held 9 bases outside the gene matches. Germline V gene data show CDR1 as LGHNT and CDR2 as FRNRAP. This CDR3 region has 16 residues. The CDR3: CASGLRSRGLNGELFF. CDR3 bases: TGTGCTAGTGGTTTGAGGTCCAGGGGGCTAAACGGGGAGCTGTTTTTT. Variable domain in full (rest from reference TRBV12-5 and TRBJ2-2): DARVTQTPRHKVTEMGQEVTMRCQPILGHNTVFWYRQTMMQGLELLAYFRNRAPLDDSGMPKDRFSAEMPDATLATLKIQPSEPRDSAVYFCASGLRSRGLNGELFFGEGSRLTVL.

The chain combines TRBV4-3 with TRBJ1-6; the D is unclear. With 4 bases removed from V and 3 bases from J, the gap between germline ends came to 10 bases. Germline V gene lookup returns CDR1 LGHNA and CDR2 YSLEER. There are 15 residues in the CDR3. CDR3 sequence (DNA): TGCGCCAGCAGCCTCACCTCGGGCTATAATTCACCCCTCCACTTT. Protein product: CASSLTSGYNSPLHF.

This clone was seen a single time. This chain connects TRBV6-5 to TRBJ1-2; maybe TRBD1 (5 bases). CDR1 and CDR2 from the germline V gene are MNHEY and SVGAGI. The CDR3 is made up of 14 amino acids. Trimming stripped 6 bases from V and 4 bases from J, with 15 bases between. The CDR3 coding sequence is TGTGCCAGCAGGTTGACAGCATCACTCTATGGCTACACCTTC. It codes for CASRLTASLYGYTF.

In DNA, the CDR3 is TGTGCCAGCAGACTAGCGGGAGGTCCGACGTACGAGCAGTACTTC. Protein sequence: CASRLAGGPTYEQYF. The rearrangement links TRBV6-6 to TRBJ2-7, with 12 nucleotides matching TRBD2. V gave up 6 bases and J gave up 4 bases; unmatched junction bases: 7. The CDR3 sequence is 15 residues long. CDR1 MNHNY and CDR2 SVGAGI come from the germline V gene (reference sequence).

This clone occurred once. The genes are TRBV19 and TRBJ1-1, with unresolved D. Looked up from germline, CDR1 is LNHDA and CDR2 is SQIVND (reference sequence). There are 13 residues in the CDR3. Trimming removed 8 bases from V and 1 base from J, with 11 bases in between. The CDR3 bases are TGTGCCAGTCGCCGGGGAACGAACACTGAAGCTTTCTTT. Its protein is CASRRGTNTEAFF.

This chain links TRBV19 with TRBJ1-5; D may be TRBD1 (5 bases). Germline V gene sequence: CDR1 LNHDA, CDR2 SQIVND (reference sequence). The germline V and J ends were trimmed by 4 bases and 8 bases, with 9 bases remaining between them. The CDR3 spans 12 residues. As DNA, the CDR3 is TGTGCCAGTAGTAGGCAGGGTGAGCCCCAGCATTTT. As protein: CASSRQGEPQHF.

The chain carries TRBV15 and TRBJ1-1; D is unclear. The CDR3 runs to 13 residues. Per germline, CDR1 LNHNV and CDR2 YYDKDF (reference sequence). With 1 base removed from V and 4 bases from J, the gap between germline ends came to 7 bases. This CDR3 is CATSRGLTTEAFF. The CDR3 bases are TGTGCCACCAGCAGAGGACTTACCACTGAAGCTTTCTTT.

This rearrangement joins TRBV6-2 or TRBV6-3 to TRBJ2-7; D may be TRBD1 (7 bases). This CDR3 has 15 amino acids. Germline V lookup: CDR1 MNHEY, CDR2 SVGEGT. V shed 4 bases and J shed 6 bases, with 19 bases lying between them. For the CDR3, the DNA is TGTGCCAGCAGTTTACCTTTCGACAGGGACTTCGAGCAGTACTTC. Encoded protein: CASSLPFDRDFEQYF.

The CDR3 DNA sequence: TGTGCCAGCAGCTTTCCAGGGAGCACAGATACGCAGTATTTT. Translating it yields CASSFPGSTDTQYF. V gene TRBV11-3 combines with J gene TRBJ2-3; tentative D call: TRBD1 (5 bases). V lost 3 bases to trimming and J lost 0 bases, with 7 bases between them. Germline lookup yields CDR1 SGHNT and CDR2 YENEEA. The CDR3 covers 14 residues.

This sequence joins TRBV4-1 and TRBJ1-3; perhaps TRBD1 as D (5 bases). Trimming removed 0 bases from V and 1 base from J, with 19 bases in between. Looked up from germline, CDR1 is MGHRA and CDR2 is YSYEKL. This CDR3 has 19 residues. The CDR3 loop reads CASSQDPSGGGRSGNTIYF. The CDR3 DNA is TGCGCCAGCAGCCAAGATCCTAGCGGGGGAGGAAGGTCTGGAAACACCATATATTTT.

This clone was detected only once. The chain uses TRBV15 and TRBJ1-5; D remains unclear. Per germline, CDR1 LNHNV and CDR2 YYDKDF (reference sequence). Deletions cut 0 bases from V and 6 bases from J, with 6 bases between. The CDR3 sequence is 13 residues long. The CDR3 DNA follows: TGTGCCACCAGCAGAGATCACAGTCAGCCCCAGCATTTT. As protein: CATSRDHSQPQHF.

J is TRBJ1-2 and V is TRBV11-2; possible D gene TRBD1, 5 bases. Trimming pared 3 bases from V and 1 base from J, leaving 12 bases between. The CDR3 extends over 15 amino acids. The germline V gene has CDR1 SGHAT and CDR2 FQNNGV. CDR3 loop: CASSLTRDGNYGYTF. CDR3 DNA: TGTGCCAGCAGCTTGACCCGGGACGGTAACTATGGCTACACCTTC.

V gene TRBV20-1 combines with J gene TRBJ2-7; D is unresolved. Looked up from germline, CDR1 is DFQATT and CDR2 is SNEGSKA (reference sequence). The V gene lost 4 bases and the J gene lost 7 bases, with 8 bases spanning the gap. The CDR3 has 10 residues. CDR3 amino acids: CSATKREQYF. CDR3 in DNA: TGCAGTGCTACAAAGCGAGAGCAGTACTTC.